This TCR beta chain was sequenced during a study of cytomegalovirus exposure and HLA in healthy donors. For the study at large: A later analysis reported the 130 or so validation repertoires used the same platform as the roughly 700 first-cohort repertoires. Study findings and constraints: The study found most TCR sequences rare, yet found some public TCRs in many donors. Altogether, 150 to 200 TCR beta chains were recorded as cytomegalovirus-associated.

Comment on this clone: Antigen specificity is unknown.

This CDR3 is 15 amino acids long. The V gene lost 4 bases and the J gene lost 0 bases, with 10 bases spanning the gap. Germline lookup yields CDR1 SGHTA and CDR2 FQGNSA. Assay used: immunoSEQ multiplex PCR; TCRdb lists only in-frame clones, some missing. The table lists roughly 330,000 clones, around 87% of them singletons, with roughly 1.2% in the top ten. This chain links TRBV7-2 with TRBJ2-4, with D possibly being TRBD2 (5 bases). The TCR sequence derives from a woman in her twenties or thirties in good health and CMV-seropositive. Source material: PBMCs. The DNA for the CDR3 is TGTGCCAGCAGCTCGGGGAGTGGAGCCAAAAACATTCAGTACTTC. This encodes CASSSGSGAKNIQYF.